Listed here are 4 T cell receptor beta chains from one sample, sequenced in a study of CD8 T cells in Susac syndrome. It was with random hexamers that 0.5 to 1 ug RNA was reverse transcribed. TCRdb fed the immunoSEQ multiplex PCR reads into MiXCR, producing one record per CDR3 protein. The table includes fewer than 150,000 distinct CDR3 sequences, 90% to 95% detected once. The sample consisted of CD8+ T cells from PBMCs. These TCRs come from a human donor with multiple sclerosis.

The rearrangement joins TRBV11-2 to TRBJ2-3; D might be TRBD2 (5 bases). Germline V lookup: CDR1 SGHAT, CDR2 FQNNGV. V shed 1 base and J shed 3 bases, with 11 bases lying between them. The CDR3 totals 15 residues. CDR3 in DNA: TGTGCCAGCAGCTTAGGTATGGCGGGTACAGATACGCAGTATTTT. It specifies CASSLGMAGTDTQYF.

The table lists this clonotype with a count of one. The chain couples TRBV5-1 to TRBJ2-7; tentatively, D is TRBD1 (6 bases). Germline loops: CDR1 SGHRS, CDR2 YFSETQ. V was clipped by 4 bases and J by 1 base, with 12 bases between them. CDR3 length equals 14 residues. In DNA form, the CDR3 reads TGCGCCAGCAGCGCCGCCGGACAGTCCTACGAGCAGTACTTC. As protein: CASSAAGQSYEQYF.

This rearrangement joins TRBV24-1 to TRBJ2-1; 9 bases align to TRBD2. V lost 5 bases, J lost 1 base, and 2 bases stayed unmatched. In germline, CDR1 is KGHDR, CDR2 SFDVKD. The CDR3 extends over 15 amino acids. The CDR3 region has the DNA TGTGCCACCAGTGCTAGCGGGATATCCTACAATGAGCAGTTCTTC. Encoded protein: CATSASGISYNEQFF.

The J gene is TRBJ2-4, the V gene TRBV4-1; D tentatively reads TRBD1 or TRBD2 (5 bases each). The V end lost 3 bases, the J end lost 0 bases, and 15 bases lay between the germline ends. The germline V gene has CDR1 MGHRA and CDR2 YSYEKL. CDR3 size: 17 residues. CDR3 nucleotides: TGCGCCAGCAGCCAGCTGGGACGGCCATTAGCCAAAAACATTCAGTACTTC. As protein: CASSQLGRPLAKNIQYF.